This TCR beta chain comes out of a study of identifying expanded T cells in peripheral blood. Produced via immunoSEQ multiplex PCR; TCRdb's table is partial and in-frame only. The profile shows tens of thousands of clones, about 89% of them singletons. Per germline, CDR1 SQVTM and CDR2 ANQGSEA. CDR3 length equals 15 residues. Trimming cost V 4 bases and J 0 bases, with 15 bases left between them. The chain recombines TRBV29-1 with TRBJ1-1; D possibly corresponds to TRBD1 (5 bases). The sequence came from a person aged 18 to 75 in good health. What was sequenced was blood. The CDR3 sequence: CSVVRLRVMNTEAFF. CDR3 DNA: TGCAGCGTTGTGAGGCTCAGGGTCATGAACACTGAAGCTTTCTTT.